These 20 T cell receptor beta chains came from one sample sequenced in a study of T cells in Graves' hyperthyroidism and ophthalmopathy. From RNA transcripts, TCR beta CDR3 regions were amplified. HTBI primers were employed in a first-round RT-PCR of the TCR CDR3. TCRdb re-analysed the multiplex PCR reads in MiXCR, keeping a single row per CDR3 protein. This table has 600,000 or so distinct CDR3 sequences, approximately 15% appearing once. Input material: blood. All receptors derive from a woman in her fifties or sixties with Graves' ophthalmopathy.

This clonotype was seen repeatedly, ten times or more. CDR3 loop: CASSLSEGAGSFHEQYF. The CDR3 nucleotides read TGTGCCAGCAGTTTATCTGAAGGGGCGGGATCTTTCCACGAGCAGTACTTC. The rearrangement uses TRBV27 and TRBJ2-7; maybe TRBD2 (6 bases). The CDR3 length is 17 residues. CDR1 is MNHEY and CDR2 is SMNVEV in the germline V gene (reference sequence). V gave up 0 bases and J gave up 5 bases, with 20 bases separating them.

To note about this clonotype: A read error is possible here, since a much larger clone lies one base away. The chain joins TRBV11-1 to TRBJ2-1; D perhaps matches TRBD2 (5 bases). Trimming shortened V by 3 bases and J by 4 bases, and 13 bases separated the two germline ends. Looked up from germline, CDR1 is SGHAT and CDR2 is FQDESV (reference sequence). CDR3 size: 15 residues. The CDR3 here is CASSLVNGIYNEQFF. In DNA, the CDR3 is TGTGCCAGCAGCTTGGTTAACGGGATTTACAATGAGCAGTTCTTC.

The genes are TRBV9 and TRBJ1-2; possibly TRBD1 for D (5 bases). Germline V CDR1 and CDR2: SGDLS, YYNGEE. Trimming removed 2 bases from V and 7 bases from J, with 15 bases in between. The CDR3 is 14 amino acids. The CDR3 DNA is TGTGCCAGCAGCGTTTTACTAGGGACCGGTGGCTACACCTTC. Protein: CASSVLLGTGGYTF.

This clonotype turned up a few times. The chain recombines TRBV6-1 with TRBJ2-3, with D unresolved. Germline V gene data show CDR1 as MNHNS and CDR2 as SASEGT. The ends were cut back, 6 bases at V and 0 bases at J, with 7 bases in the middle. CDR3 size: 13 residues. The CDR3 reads CASRHSSTDTQYF. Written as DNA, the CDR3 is TGTGCCAGCAGGCACTCCAGCACAGATACGCAGTATTTT.

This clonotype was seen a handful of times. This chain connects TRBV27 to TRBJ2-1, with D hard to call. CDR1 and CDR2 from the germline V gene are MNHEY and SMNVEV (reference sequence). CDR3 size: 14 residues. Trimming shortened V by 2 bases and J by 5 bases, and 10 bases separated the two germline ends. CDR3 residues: CASSLEVRNNEQFF. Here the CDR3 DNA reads TGTGCCAGCAGTTTAGAAGTCCGGAACAATGAGCAGTTCTTC.

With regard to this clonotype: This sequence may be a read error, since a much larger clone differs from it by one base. This chain's CDR3 is CASSLVLANTQYF. In DNA form, the CDR3 reads TGTGCCAGCAGCTTAGTCCTTGCAAATACGCAGTATTTT. This sequence joins TRBV11-3 and TRBJ2-3, with D unclear. CDR1 and CDR2 (germline): SGHNT, YENEEA. Trimming stripped 1 base from V and 7 bases from J, with 9 bases between. The CDR3 runs 13 residues. Complete variable domain (other parts from reference TRBV11-3 and TRBJ2-3): EAGVVQSPRYKIIEKKQPVAFWCNPISGHNTLYWYLQNLGQGPELLIRYENEEAVDDSQLPKDRFSAERLKGVDSTLKIQPAELGDSAVYLCASSLVLANTQYFGPGTRLTVL.

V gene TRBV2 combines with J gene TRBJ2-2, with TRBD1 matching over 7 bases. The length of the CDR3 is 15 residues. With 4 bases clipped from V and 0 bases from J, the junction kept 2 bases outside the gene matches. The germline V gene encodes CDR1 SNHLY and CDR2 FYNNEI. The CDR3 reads CASSAQGANTGELFF. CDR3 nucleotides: TGTGCCAGCAGTGCCCAGGGGGCGAACACCGGGGAGCTGTTTTTT.

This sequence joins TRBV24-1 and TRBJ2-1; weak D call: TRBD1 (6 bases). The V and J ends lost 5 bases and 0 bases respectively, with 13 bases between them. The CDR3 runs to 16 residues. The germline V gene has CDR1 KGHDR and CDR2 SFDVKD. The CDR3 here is CATSAATGSSYNEQFF. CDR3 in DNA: TGTGCCACCAGTGCCGCGACAGGAAGCTCCTACAATGAGCAGTTCTTC.

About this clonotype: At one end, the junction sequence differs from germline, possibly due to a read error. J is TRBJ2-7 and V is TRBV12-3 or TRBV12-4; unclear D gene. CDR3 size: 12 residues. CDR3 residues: CASRDGSYEQCF. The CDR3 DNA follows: TGTGCCAGCAGGGACGGGTCCTACGAGCAGTGCTTC.

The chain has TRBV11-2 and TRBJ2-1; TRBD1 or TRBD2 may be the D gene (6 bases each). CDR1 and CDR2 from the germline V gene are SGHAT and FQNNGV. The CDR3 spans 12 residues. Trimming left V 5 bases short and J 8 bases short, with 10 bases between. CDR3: CASSIRGDEQFF. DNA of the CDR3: TGTGCCAGCAGCATTAGGGGGGATGAGCAGTTCTTC.

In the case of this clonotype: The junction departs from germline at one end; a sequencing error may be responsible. The CDR3: CSARAEGTDAQYF. CDR3 nucleotide sequence: TGCAGTGCTAGAGCGGAGGGCACAGATGCGCAGTATTTT. The chain recombines TRBV20-1 with TRBJ2-3, with D possibly TRBD2 on 6 matching bases. Germline loops: CDR1 DFQATT, CDR2 SNEGSKA (reference sequence). This CDR3 has 13 amino acids.

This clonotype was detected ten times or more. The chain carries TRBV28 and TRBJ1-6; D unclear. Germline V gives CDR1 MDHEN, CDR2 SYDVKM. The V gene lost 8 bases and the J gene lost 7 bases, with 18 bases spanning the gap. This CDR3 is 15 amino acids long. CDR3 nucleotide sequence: TGTGCCAGCGGATTCCCCGGGGTGGGGAATTCACCCCTCCACTTT. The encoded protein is CASGFPGVGNSPLHF. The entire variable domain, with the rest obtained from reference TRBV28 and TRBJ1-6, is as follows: DVKVTQSSRYLVKRTGEKVFLECVQDMDHENMFWYRQDPGLGLRLIYFSYDVKMKEKGDIPEGYSVSREKKERFSLILESASTNQTSMYLCASGFPGVGNSPLHFGNGTRLTVT.

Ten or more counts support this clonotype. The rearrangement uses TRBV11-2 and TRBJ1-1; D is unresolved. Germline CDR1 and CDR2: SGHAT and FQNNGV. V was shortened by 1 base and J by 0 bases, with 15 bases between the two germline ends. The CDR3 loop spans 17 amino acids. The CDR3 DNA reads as TGTGCCAGCAGCTTAGTGGTAGATCGACCCCTGAACACTGAAGCTTTCTTT. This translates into CASSLVVDRPLNTEAFF.

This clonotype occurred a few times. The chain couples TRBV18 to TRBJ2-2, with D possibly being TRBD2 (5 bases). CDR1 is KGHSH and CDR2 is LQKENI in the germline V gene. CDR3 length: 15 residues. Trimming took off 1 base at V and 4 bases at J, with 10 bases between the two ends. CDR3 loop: CASSPQLGFTGELFF. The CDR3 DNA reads TGTGCCAGCTCACCACAACTAGGTTTCACCGGGGAGCTGTTTTTT.

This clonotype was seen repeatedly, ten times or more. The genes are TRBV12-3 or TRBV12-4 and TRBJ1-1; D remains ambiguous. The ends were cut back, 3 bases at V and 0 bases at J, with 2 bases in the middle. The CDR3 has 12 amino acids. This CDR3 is CASSFVNTEAFF. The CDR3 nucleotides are TGTGCCAGCAGTTTTGTGAACACTGAAGCTTTCTTT.

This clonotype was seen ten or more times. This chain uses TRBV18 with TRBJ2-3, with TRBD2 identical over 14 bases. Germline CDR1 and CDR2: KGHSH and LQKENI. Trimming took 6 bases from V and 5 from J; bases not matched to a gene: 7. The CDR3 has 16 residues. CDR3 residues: CASSSGLAGVVDTQYF. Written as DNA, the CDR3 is TGTGCCAGCTCCTCGGGACTAGCGGGAGTGGTAGATACGCAGTATTTT.

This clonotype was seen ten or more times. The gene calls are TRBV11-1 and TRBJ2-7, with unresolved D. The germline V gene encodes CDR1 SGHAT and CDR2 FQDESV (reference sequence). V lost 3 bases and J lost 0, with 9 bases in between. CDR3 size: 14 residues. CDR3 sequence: CASSFDPGSYEQYF. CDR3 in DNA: TGTGCCAGCAGCTTCGACCCCGGCTCCTACGAGCAGTACTTC.

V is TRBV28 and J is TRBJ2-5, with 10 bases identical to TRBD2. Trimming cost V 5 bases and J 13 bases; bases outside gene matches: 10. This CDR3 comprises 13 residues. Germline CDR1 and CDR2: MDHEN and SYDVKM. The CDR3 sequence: CASSPSGSLPMYF. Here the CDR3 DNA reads TGTGCCAGCAGTCCTAGCGGGAGTCTCCCCATGTACTTC.

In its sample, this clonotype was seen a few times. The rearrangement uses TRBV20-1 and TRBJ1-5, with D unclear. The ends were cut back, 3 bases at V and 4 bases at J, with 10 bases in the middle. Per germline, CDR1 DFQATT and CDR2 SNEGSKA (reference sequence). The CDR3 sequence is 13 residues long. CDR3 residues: CSASQDENQPQHF. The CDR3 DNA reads TGCAGTGCTAGTCAGGATGAAAATCAGCCCCAGCATTTT.

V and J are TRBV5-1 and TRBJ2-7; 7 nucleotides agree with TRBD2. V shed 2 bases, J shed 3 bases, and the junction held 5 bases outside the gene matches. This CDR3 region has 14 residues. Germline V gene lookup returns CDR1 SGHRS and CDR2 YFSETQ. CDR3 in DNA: TGCGCCAGCAGCTTTGCGGGAGAGGGCTACGAGCAGTACTTC. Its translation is CASSFAGEGYEQYF.